The 16 T cell receptor beta chains listed next were all sequenced from one sample in a study of blood T cells in healthy people across ages. The authors ran a second PCR of about 7 to 11 cycles using a sample-barcoded 5' primer and a J-beta primer mix. A single record per CDR3 protein comes from TCRdb applying MiXCR to the 5' RACE reads. The repertoire holds hundreds of thousands of distinct CDR3 sequences, with 55% to 70% as singletons. The source material was blood. Every receptor here comes from a man younger than 45 in good health.

The chain recombines TRBV9 with TRBJ2-7; 10 nucleotides agree with TRBD2. CDR1 and CDR2 (germline): SGDLS, YYNGEE. The CDR3 contains 14 residues. Trimming removed 7 bases from V and 6 bases from J; junction bases left unmatched: 10. This CDR3 is CASSSSGRSSEQYF. The CDR3 nucleotides read TGTGCCAGCTCCTCTAGCGGGAGATCTAGCGAGCAGTACTTC.

This clonotype was seen only a few times. The chain has TRBV6-6 and TRBJ2-3, with unresolved D. The CDR3 totals 13 residues. V shed 8 bases and J shed 3 bases, with 12 bases lying between them. Germline CDR1 and CDR2: MNHNY and SVGAGI (reference sequence). In nucleotides, the CDR3 is TGTGCCAGCTTCCCAACGAGGACAGATACGCAGTATTTT. The encoded protein is CASFPTRTDTQYF.

This clonotype was counted a single time. CDR3 sequence (DNA): TGTGCCAGCAGCTTAGTTATCTCGTCCTATGGCTACACCTTC. This encodes CASSLVISSYGYTF. The chain has TRBV7-9 and TRBJ1-2; D is ambiguous. V was trimmed by 1 base and J by 4 bases, leaving 10 bases between them. CDR3 length: 14 residues. Germline V gene lookup returns CDR1 SEHNR and CDR2 FQNEAQ (reference sequence).

In its sample, this clonotype was seen a few times. The V call is TRBV20-1, the J call TRBJ2-1; tentative D call: TRBD2 (6 bases). The V end was cut by 3 bases, the J end by 6 bases, with 24 bases between. The V gene's germline CDR1 is DFQATT and CDR2 SNEGSKA (reference sequence). This CDR3 has 17 residues. The CDR3: CSARVSGAGSDFNEQFF. The CDR3 DNA reads as TGCAGTGCTAGGGTGTCCGGGGCCGGGAGCGATTTCAATGAGCAGTTCTTC.

Concerning this clonotype itself: The junction does not match germline at one end; this may be a read error. The chain carries TRBV10-3 and TRBJ2-3; 8 bases match TRBD2. The CDR3 has 15 amino acids. Germline-derived CDR1 and CDR2 are ENHRY and SYGVKD. This CDR3 reads CATSEDKTSVDTQYF. The CDR3, as DNA: TGTGCCACCAGTGAGGATAAGACTAGCGTAGATACGCAGTATTTT.

V usage is TRBV12-3 or TRBV12-4 and J usage is TRBJ1-6; D ambiguous. The V end lost 6 bases, the J end lost 5 bases, and 8 bases lay between the germline ends. The CDR3 totals 13 residues. The CDR3: CASSNGDNSPLHF. The DNA of the CDR3 is TGTGCCAGCAGCAACGGGGATAATTCACCCCTCCACTTT.

This chain connects TRBV6-2 or TRBV6-3 to TRBJ2-1; perhaps TRBD2 as D (6 bases). The better agreement between TRBJ2-7 and the DNA end casts doubt on the J call. The germline gives CDR1 MNHEY, CDR2 SVGEGT. This CDR3 contains 13 residues. The chain's CDR3 is CASSSGTYNEQYF. The CDR3 nucleotides are TGTGCCAGCAGTTCGGGGACTTACAATGAGCAGTACTTC.

The chain links TRBV29-1 to TRBJ2-4, with D possibly being TRBD1 (6 bases). TRBJ2-7 explains the end of the DNA better; the J call may be wrong. CDR3 length equals 11 residues. From germline, CDR1 is SQVTM and CDR2 ANQGSEA. The CDR3 DNA follows: TGCAGCACGGCCAGGGGCTACGAGCAGTACTTC. As protein: CSTARGYEQYF.

V and J are TRBV29-1 and TRBJ1-1; D not resolved. The CDR3 has 13 residues. Germline V CDR1 and CDR2: SQVTM, ANQGSEA. V lost 2 bases to trimming and J lost 3 bases, with 10 bases between them. CDR3 sequence (DNA): TGCAGCGTTGAATCGAATCGATACACTGAAGCTTTCTTT. It yields the protein CSVESNRYTEAFF. Filled out from reference TRBV29-1 and TRBJ1-1, the complete variable domain reads SAVISQKPSRDICQRGTSLTIQCQVDSQVTMMFWYRQQPGQSLTLIATANQGSEATYESGFVIDKFPISRPNLTFSTLTVSNMSPEDSSIYLCSVESNRYTEAFFGQGTRLTVV.

The chain has TRBV20-1 and TRBJ2-7, with D possibly being TRBD2 (5 bases). The germline V and J ends were trimmed by 3 bases and 3 bases, with 12 bases remaining between them. The CDR3 loop spans 13 amino acids. Germline V gene sequence: CDR1 DFQATT, CDR2 SNEGSKA (reference sequence). Here the CDR3 DNA reads TGCAGTGCTAGCTCTGGGGAGAGCTACGAGCAGTACTTC. It codes for CSASSGESYEQYF.

The chain combines TRBV28 with TRBJ1-2; D gene unclear. The V end lost 6 bases, the J end lost 0 bases, and 8 bases lay between the germline ends. This CDR3 has 13 amino acids. From germline, CDR1 is MDHEN and CDR2 SYDVKM. The CDR3 DNA is TGTGCCAGCAGCGCGGATACTAACTATGGCTACACCTTC. Encoded protein: CASSADTNYGYTF.

V is TRBV20-1 and J is TRBJ2-5, with a weak D call TRBD2 (6 bases). Germline lookup yields CDR1 DFQATT and CDR2 SNEGSKA (reference sequence). The CDR3 extends over 11 amino acids. Trimming cost V 6 bases and J 11 bases, with 16 bases left between them. CDR3 region: CSAATSNEQYF. CDR3 DNA sequence: TGCAGTGCGGCAACTAGCAATGAGCAGTACTTC.

The chain has TRBV6-6 and TRBJ1-5; tentatively, D is TRBD1 (6 bases). Germline V gene sequence: CDR1 MNHNY, CDR2 SVGAGI (reference sequence). This CDR3 contains 16 residues. V was clipped by 2 bases and J by 6 bases, with 17 bases between them. The CDR3 here is CASSYRNNRASQPQHF. The CDR3 DNA is TGTGCCAGCAGTTACCGAAATAACAGGGCGAGTCAGCCCCAGCATTTT.

This clonotype was observed a few times. V and J are TRBV24-1 and TRBJ2-6, with D possibly TRBD1 on 6 matching bases. The length of the CDR3 is 19 residues. V was shortened by 2 bases and J by 0 bases, with 16 bases between the two germline ends. Germline CDR1 and CDR2: KGHDR and SFDVKD. CDR3 region: CATSDYGTRESSGANVLTF. The DNA for the CDR3 is TGTGCCACCAGTGATTATGGGACACGCGAGTCCTCTGGGGCCAACGTCCTGACTTTC.

V gene TRBV20-1 combines with J gene TRBJ2-7, with 7 bases matching TRBD1. Germline CDR1 reads DFQATT; CDR2 reads SNEGSKA (reference sequence). Trimming at V came to 3 bases and at J to 2 bases, leaving 10 bases not matched to a gene. There are 15 residues in the CDR3. CDR3 bases: TGCAGTGCTAGGGTTCAGGACAGGTTAGCCTACGAGCAGTACTTC. Residues: CSARVQDRLAYEQYF.

In DNA, the CDR3 is TGTGCCAGCAGTTACCTCACCGTGGGGGTTTACAATGAGCAGTTCTTC. Its translation is CASSYLTVGVYNEQFF. This chain links TRBV12-3 or TRBV12-4 with TRBJ2-1; TRBD1 or TRBD2 may be the D gene (5 bases each). There are 16 residues in the CDR3. Deletions cut 4 bases from V and 4 bases from J, with 17 bases between.